This TCR beta chain was sequenced during a study of tumor-infiltrating lymphocytes in oesophageal squamous cell carcinoma. Via MiXCR, TCRdb re-called the PCR reads, giving one row per CDR3 protein. The top ten hold about 40% of the sample, which has about 21,000 distinct CDR3 sequences, roughly two fifths seen once. The trim removed 6 bases at V and 1 base at J, leaving 1 base unmatched. The length of the CDR3 is 15 residues. Germline-derived CDR1 and CDR2 are SGHVT and SQSDAQ. Sequences were obtained from esophageal tumor tissue. The sequence was collected from a male donor with esophageal squamous cell carcinoma. The rearrangement uses TRBV7-4 and TRBJ2-1; 12 bases agree with TRBD2. CDR3 coding DNA: TGTGCCAGCAGGACTAGCGGGGGATCCTACAATGAGCAGTTCTTC. It is translated as CASRTSGGSYNEQFF.